Listed here are 22 T cell receptor beta chains from one sample, sequenced in a study of cytomegalovirus exposure and HLA in healthy donors. Amplification used 60 Vbeta primers and 13 Jbeta primers. The table came from immunoSEQ multiplex PCR; TCRdb's copy has only in-frame clones and leaves some out. The top ten clones hold around 3.5% of a sample with some 120,000 clones, about 74% of them seen once. The sequenced material came from PBMCs. Receptors originate from a man aged 25 to 40 in good health and CMV-seronegative.

The V call is TRBV12-5, the J call TRBJ1-1; D ambiguous. There are 10 residues in the CDR3. V was cut by 7 bases and J by 11 bases, with 11 bases left in between. Germline V gene sequence: CDR1 LGHNT, CDR2 FRNRAP. The CDR3: CASANPRAFF. The DNA for the CDR3 is TGTGCTAGTGCCAACCCCAGGGCTTTCTTT.

This clone has just a few counts. The J gene is TRBJ1-2, the V gene TRBV10-1; D uncertain. Germline V gives CDR1 WNHNN, CDR2 SYGVQD (reference sequence). Trimming stripped 7 bases from V and 7 bases from J, with 10 bases between. There are 11 residues in the CDR3. The chain's CDR3 is CASIRECGYTF. CDR3 sequence (DNA): TGCGCCAGCATCCGGGAGTGTGGCTACACCTTC.

The chain couples TRBV7-6 to TRBJ2-1, with 8 bases lining up with TRBD1. The V segment lost 1 base and the J segment 8 bases; nucleotides outside the gene matches: 10. CDR1 is SGHVS and CDR2 is FNYEAQ in the germline V gene. This CDR3 contains 16 residues. CDR3 nucleotides: TGTGCCAGCAGCTTAGGAGGGGTGGGGACAGGCGATGAGCAGTTCTTC. This sequence encodes CASSLGGVGTGDEQFF.

This clone appeared a single time. The V gene is TRBV7-7, the J gene TRBJ2-3; D may be TRBD1 (5 bases). Germline-derived CDR1 and CDR2 are SSHAT and FNYEAQ (reference sequence). Trimming stripped 4 bases from V and 2 bases from J, with 13 bases between. This CDR3 spans 15 amino acids. The DNA of the CDR3 is TGTGCCAGCAGCTCCCTAGGGGTAGTCACAGATACGCAGTATTTT. Protein sequence: CASSSLGVVTDTQYF.

The chain uses TRBV6-1 and TRBJ2-7; 9 bases fit TRBD2. Germline V gene sequence: CDR1 MNHNS, CDR2 SASEGT. The length of the CDR3 is 16 residues. V shed 1 base, J shed 2 bases, and the junction held 6 bases outside the gene matches. This CDR3 is CASSEGGLAGTYEQYF. CDR3 nucleotides: TGTGCCAGCAGTGAAGGGGGCCTAGCGGGGACCTACGAGCAGTACTTC.

The chain carries TRBV6-5 and TRBJ2-7, with 10 nucleotides matching TRBD1. V was pared by 6 bases and J by 6 bases, with 5 bases of the junction left unmatched. The CDR3 runs to 13 residues. Germline-derived CDR1 and CDR2 are MNHEY and SVGAGI. CDR3 protein: CASSRQGASEQYF. CDR3 sequence (DNA): TGTGCCAGCAGCCGACAGGGGGCGAGCGAGCAGTACTTC.

The chain has TRBV7-3 and TRBJ1-1, with 7 nucleotides matching TRBD1. The trim removed 5 bases at V and 0 bases at J, leaving 3 bases unmatched. Per the germline V gene, CDR1 is SGHTA and CDR2 is FQGTGA. There are 14 residues in the CDR3. CDR3 bases: TGTGCCAGCAGCCGGGACAGCTTGAACACTGAAGCTTTCTTT. Protein product: CASSRDSLNTEAFF.

This sequence joins TRBV10-3 and TRBJ2-5, with D tentatively TRBD1 (6 bases). Germline V gives CDR1 ENHRY, CDR2 SYGVKD. The germline V and J ends were trimmed by 0 bases and 1 base, with 21 bases remaining between them. This CDR3 is built from 19 residues. Written as DNA, the CDR3 is TGTGCCATCAGTGAGTCTGAACTCCGGGACATCCGACTCCAAGAGACCCAGTACTTC. Residues: CAISESELRDIRLQETQYF.

The V and J genes are TRBV15 and TRBJ1-3; the match to TRBD1 covers 8 bases. V was clipped by 5 bases and J by 9 bases; unmatched bases: 9. Germline values: CDR1 LNHNV, CDR2 YYDKDF (reference sequence). The CDR3 is made up of 14 amino acids. The CDR3 DNA reads as TGTGCCACCAGCCTCCCGGACAGGGAAACCACCATATATTTT. Translating gives CATSLPDRETTIYF. Filled out from reference TRBV15 and TRBJ1-3, the complete variable domain reads DAMVIQNPRYQVTQFGKPVTLSCSQTLNHNVMYWYQQKSSQAPKLLFHYYDKDFNNEADTPDNFQSRRPNTSFCFLDIRSPGLGDTAMYLCATSLPDRETTIYFGEGSWLTVV.

The chain couples TRBV5-6 to TRBJ2-5, with 12 nucleotides matching TRBD2. CDR3 length: 18 residues. The germline CDR1 and CDR2 sequences are SGHDT and YYEEEE. Germline trimming cut 4 bases from V and 0 bases from J; bases unmatched to any gene: 10. The CDR3 sequence: CASSRLTSGRGYQETQYF. The CDR3 DNA reads TGTGCCAGCAGCAGGTTGACTAGCGGGAGAGGGTACCAAGAGACCCAGTACTTC.

This clone was seen a few times. The CDR3, as DNA: TGTGCCAGCAGCCAGTGGGGGACAGGGGTCAATCAGCCCCAGCATTTT. It translates to CASSQWGTGVNQPQHF. The chain combines TRBV7-2 with TRBJ1-5, with 10 bases lining up with TRBD1. This CDR3 has 16 residues. Germline V lookup: CDR1 SGHTA, CDR2 FQGNSA. V gave up 5 bases and J gave up 3 bases; unmatched junction bases: 7.

V gene TRBV5-1 combines with J gene TRBJ1-5; a weak D match, TRBD1 (6 bases). CDR1 and CDR2 (germline): SGHRS, YFSETQ. V was trimmed by 1 base and J by 4 bases, leaving 6 bases between them. This CDR3 has 13 residues. The CDR3 bases are TGCGCCAGCAGCTTGACAGGGAATCAGCCCCAGCATTTT. This codes for CASSLTGNQPQHF. Together with reference TRBV5-1 and TRBJ1-5, the CDR3 gives the full variable domain: KAGVTQTPRYLIKTRGQQVTLSCSPISGHRSVSWYQQTPGQGLQFLFEYFSETQRNKGNFPGRFSGRQFSNSRSEMNVSTLELGDSALYLCASSLTGNQPQHFGDGTRLSIL.

This chain connects TRBV15 to TRBJ2-7; D is perhaps TRBD1 (6 bases). CDR1 is LNHNV, CDR2 YYDKDF, per germline (reference sequence). Trimming removed 3 bases from V and 5 bases from J, with 17 bases in between. This CDR3 comprises 15 residues. CDR3 nucleotide sequence: TGTGCCACCAGCAGGACAGGACCTTTTAGAGACGAGCAGTACTTC. Amino acids: CATSRTGPFRDEQYF.

The gene calls are TRBV7-6 and TRBJ2-1, with TRBD1 identical over 8 bases. Losses at the gene ends were 5 bases for V and 7 bases for J; bases not matched to a gene: 4. The germline CDR1 and CDR2 sequences are SGHVS and FNYEAQ. CDR3 length: 13 residues. CDR3 protein: CASSPDRGNEQFF. CDR3 coding DNA: TGTGCCAGCAGCCCAGACAGGGGAAATGAGCAGTTCTTC.

This sequence joins TRBV19 and TRBJ1-1, with a tentative D call TRBD1 (6 bases). Looked up from germline, CDR1 is LNHDA and CDR2 is SQIVND (reference sequence). This CDR3 contains 14 residues. With 3 bases removed from V and 1 base from J, the gap between germline ends came to 9 bases. The CDR3 nucleotides read TGTGCCAGTAGTATTCAGGGGAAGAACACTGAAGCTTTCTTT. This encodes CASSIQGKNTEAFF. The entire variable domain, with the rest obtained from reference TRBV19 and TRBJ1-1, is as follows: DGGITQSPKYLFRKEGQNVTLSCEQNLNHDAMYWYRQDPGQGLRLIYYSQIVNDFQKGDIAEGYSVSREKKESFPLTVTSAQKNPTAFYLCASSIQGKNTEAFFGQGTRLTVV.

The genes are TRBV6-5 and TRBJ1-6; unclear D gene. V shed 0 bases and J shed 9 bases, with 6 bases lying between them. This CDR3 contains 13 residues. CDR1 and CDR2 from the germline V gene are MNHEY and SVGAGI. The CDR3 is CASSYSGSSPLHF. The CDR3, as DNA: TGTGCCAGCAGTTACTCGGGCAGTTCACCCCTCCACTTT.

The V call is TRBV14, the J call TRBJ2-7; 12 bases map to TRBD2. The CDR3 covers 14 residues. V shed 3 bases and J 12 bases; nucleotides not matched to a gene: 9. The germline gives CDR1 SGHDN, CDR2 FVKESK. In DNA form, the CDR3 reads TGTGCCAGCAGCCAGGCCAGACTAGCGGGAGTTTTGTACTTC. Its protein product is CASSQARLAGVLYF.

This clone has only one observation. V is TRBV28 and J is TRBJ2-7; D uncertain. Germline CDR1 and CDR2: MDHEN and SYDVKM. The CDR3 totals 15 residues. V was pared by 6 bases and J by 7 bases, with 22 bases between. In DNA form, the CDR3 reads TGTGCCAGCAGACACCCGCCAGGCCTCGCGTTTGAGCAGTACTTC. Translating gives CASRHPPGLAFEQYF. Complete variable domain (other parts from reference TRBV28 and TRBJ2-7): DVKVTQSSRYLVKRTGEKVFLECVQDMDHENMFWYRQDPGLGLRLIYFSYDVKMKEKGDIPEGYSVSREKKERFSLILESASTNQTSMYLCASRHPPGLAFEQYFGPGTRLTVT.

The V and J genes are TRBV29-1 and TRBJ2-1, with D maybe TRBD2 (6 bases). The CDR3 spans 14 residues. Germline V gene lookup returns CDR1 SQVTM and CDR2 ANQGSEA. Trimming removed 6 bases from V and 7 bases from J, with 19 bases in between. CDR3 residues: CSVSRGAGFNEQFF. The DNA for the CDR3 is TGCAGCGTCTCGCGGGGCGCAGGGTTTAATGAGCAGTTCTTC.

The J gene is TRBJ2-5, the V gene TRBV5-1, with 8 nucleotides matching TRBD1. The trim removed 4 bases at V and 5 bases at J, leaving 10 bases unmatched. The CDR3 is 15 residues long. Looked up from germline, CDR1 is SGHRS and CDR2 is YFSETQ. The CDR3 here is CASSAGQGGGETQYF. The CDR3 bases are TGCGCCAGCAGCGCCGGACAGGGCGGCGGGGAGACCCAGTACTTC.

Regarding this clone: The CDR3 does not close with the conserved phenylalanine or tryptophan, likely indicating a read error. It is unclear where the CDR3 begins or ends on the DNA, so no DNA is shown, and the CDR3 is as TCRdb lists it. CDR3 in amino acids: CASSQGSDLSWI. The chain has TRBV4-1 and TRBJ2-7; the table's TRBD2 call for D was not verified on the DNA. CDR1 is MGHRA, CDR2 YSYEKL, per germline. Both ends counted, the CDR3 spans 12 residues.

V is TRBV7-6 and J is TRBJ2-7, with D perhaps TRBD2 (5 bases). Germline-derived CDR1 and CDR2 are SGHVS and FNYEAQ. Trimming took 1 base from V and 3 from J, leaving 19 bases between them. CDR3 length: 17 residues. The chain's CDR3 is CASSLGSGLGDVYEQYF. DNA of the CDR3: TGTGCCAGCAGCTTAGGATCCGGGCTCGGGGATGTCTACGAGCAGTACTTC.